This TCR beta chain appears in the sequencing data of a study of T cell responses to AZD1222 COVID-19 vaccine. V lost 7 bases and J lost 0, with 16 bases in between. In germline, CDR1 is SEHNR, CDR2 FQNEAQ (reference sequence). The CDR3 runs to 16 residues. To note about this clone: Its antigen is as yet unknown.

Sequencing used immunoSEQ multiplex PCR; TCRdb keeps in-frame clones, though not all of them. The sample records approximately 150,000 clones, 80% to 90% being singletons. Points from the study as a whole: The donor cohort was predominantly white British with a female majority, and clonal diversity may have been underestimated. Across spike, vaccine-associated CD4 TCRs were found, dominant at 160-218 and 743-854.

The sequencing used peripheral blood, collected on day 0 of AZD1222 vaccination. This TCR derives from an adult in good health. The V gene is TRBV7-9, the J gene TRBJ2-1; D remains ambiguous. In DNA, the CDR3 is TGTGCCAGCACTAGACTCGACGAATTCTCCTACAATGAGCAGTTCTTC. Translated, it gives CASTRLDEFSYNEQFF.